What follows are 27 T cell receptor beta chains derived from one specimen sequenced in a study of chronic HIV infection and antiretroviral therapy (dated by TCRdb to between 2015 and 2017). Library construction relied on 5' RACE. TCRdb shows the sequencer as Illumina MiSeq. TCRdb handled the public reads itself, with Q25 trimming in fastp and clone calling in MiXCR, and kept productive beta chains. Rows merge per CDR3 protein into single entries with the most common DNA and genes. The sample includes 39,000 or so distinct CDR3 sequences, with about 8.1% observed a single time. The top ten hold around 3% of the sample. What was sequenced was peripheral blood. The receptors were sampled from an adult who had HIV and had not received antiretroviral therapy, or was an uninfected healthy control (not recorded which).

This clonotype appeared a few times. The chain is built from TRBV28 and TRBJ1-2; D is unresolved. There are 13 residues in the CDR3. V was trimmed by 3 bases and J by 6 bases, leaving 11 bases between them. The germline CDR1 and CDR2 sequences are MDHEN and SYDVKM. CDR3 in amino acids: CASSFVQPDGYTF. CDR3 nucleotide sequence: TGTGCCAGCAGTTTTGTACAGCCCGATGGCTACACCTTC.

This clonotype has ten or more counts. The chain employs TRBV6-4 and TRBJ2-1; the D gene is possibly TRBD1 (5 bases). The germline CDR1 and CDR2 sequences are MRHNA and SNTAGT. This CDR3 contains 13 residues. The ends were cut back, 3 bases at V and 2 bases at J, with 5 bases in the middle. The CDR3 DNA sequence: TGTGCCAGCAGTGAGGACACCTACAATGAGCAGTTCTTC. Amino acids: CASSEDTYNEQFF.

On this clonotype itself: This may stem from a read error, because a much larger clone lies one nucleotide away. V is TRBV29-1 and J is TRBJ1-1; perhaps TRBD1 as D (6 bases). This CDR3 region has 14 residues. Germline-derived CDR1 and CDR2 are SQVTM and ANQGSEA. CDR3 DNA: TGCAGCGTTGAATTTTCAGGGGTGAACACTGAAACTTTCTTT. This gives the protein CSVEFSGVNTETFF.

A few counts support this clonotype. Here the CDR3 DNA reads TGTGCCAGCTATTTCCAGAGTTACACCGGGGAGCTGTTTTTT. This encodes CASYFQSYTGELFF. This chain uses TRBV12-3 or TRBV12-4 with TRBJ2-2; no clear D. The V and J ends lost 8 bases and 3 bases respectively, with 13 bases between them. There are 14 residues in the CDR3.

At least ten counts were recorded for this clonotype. The chain couples TRBV6-2 or TRBV6-3 to TRBJ2-1; 7 nucleotides align to TRBD2. Germline V gene data show CDR1 as MNHEY and CDR2 as SVGEGT. The CDR3 covers 13 residues. Germline trimming cut 6 bases from V and 6 bases from J; bases unmatched to any gene: 5. The CDR3 coding sequence is TGTGCCAGCAGCCTTTTAGCGGGCAATGAGCAGTTCTTC. Protein product: CASSLLAGNEQFF.

J is TRBJ1-4 and V is TRBV6-1; 7 nucleotides match TRBD1. Germline-derived CDR1 and CDR2 are MNHNS and SASEGT. V shed 0 bases, J shed 5 bases, and the junction held 3 bases outside the gene matches. The CDR3 sequence is 15 residues long. CDR3 loop: CASSEAAGGNEKLFF. The CDR3 DNA reads TGTGCCAGCAGTGAAGCGGCAGGGGGAAATGAAAAACTGTTTTTT.

This chain links TRBV7-3 with TRBJ2-6; the D gene is possibly TRBD1 (5 bases). The V gene lost 6 bases and the J gene lost 2 bases, with 11 bases spanning the gap. The CDR3 contains 15 residues. Germline V gene lookup returns CDR1 SGHTA and CDR2 FQGTGA. CDR3 residues: CASSAQVAGANVLTF. The CDR3 DNA sequence: TGTGCCAGCAGTGCACAGGTTGCTGGGGCCAACGTCCTGACTTTC. Supplemented by reference TRBV7-3 and TRBJ2-6, the full variable domain reads GAGVSQTPSNKVTEKGKYVELRCDPISGHTALYWYRQSLGQGPEFLIYFQGTGAADDSGLPNDRFFAVRPEGSVSTLKIQRTERGDSAVYLCASSAQVAGANVLTFGAGSRLTVL.

There are many counts of this clonotype. CDR3 region: CASSLVTGFTLQYF. Written as DNA, the CDR3 is TGTGCCAGCAGCTTAGTAACGGGATTTACTTTGCAGTACTTC. This chain uses TRBV7-9 with TRBJ2-7; a possible D gene is TRBD2 (5 bases). Trimming took off 1 base at V and 9 bases at J, with 16 bases between the two ends. The CDR3 has 14 residues. Per the germline V gene, CDR1 is SEHNR and CDR2 is FQNEAQ (reference sequence).

This clonotype was found a few times. The rearrangement links TRBV12-3 or TRBV12-4 to TRBJ2-5; 9 bases match TRBD1. After removal of 6 bases from V and 1 base from J, the junction contained 9 bases not matched to a gene. The CDR3 consists of 16 residues. The CDR3 bases are TGTGCCAGCAGCATATCGGACAGGGGAATCCAAGAGACCCAGTACTTC. Translation gives CASSISDRGIQETQYF.

This clonotype has a handful of counts. The rearrangement joins TRBV21-1 to TRBJ2-1; TRBD1, the table's D call, lacks a check against the DNA. TRBV21-1 is a recognized pseudogene. The CDR3 is made up of 15 amino acids. This CDR3 reads CASSKRKGSYNEQFF. DNA of the CDR3: TGTGCCAGCAGCAAACGTAAGGGGTCCTACAATGAGCAGTTCTTC.

This clonotype occurred a few times. This sequence joins TRBV29-1 and TRBJ1-1, with D perhaps TRBD1 (5 bases). The CDR3 is 13 amino acids. Germline CDR1 and CDR2: SQVTM and ANQGSEA. V dropped 5 bases and J dropped 2 bases, with 12 bases sitting between them. This CDR3 reads CSVTGERNTEAFF. In DNA form, the CDR3 reads TGCAGCGTTACAGGTGAACGTAACACTGAAGCTTTCTTT.

This clonotype was seen more than once but under ten times. The chain recombines TRBV24-1 with TRBJ1-5; D may be TRBD1 (5 bases). Trimming left V 11 bases short and J 2 bases short, with 12 bases between. CDR3 length: 13 amino acids. CDR1 is KGHDR and CDR2 is SFDVKD in the germline V gene. The CDR3 is CAIQGSGNQPQHF. The CDR3 nucleotides are TGTGCCATCCAGGGTTCGGGCAATCAGCCCCAGCATTTT.

This clonotype came up a few times. The chain combines TRBV11-2 with TRBJ2-3; 10 bases are shared with TRBD1. CDR1 is SGHAT, CDR2 FQNNGV, per germline. J was trimmed by 4 bases and V by 1 base; bases with no gene match: 8. The CDR3 is 17 amino acids. Here the CDR3 DNA reads TGTGCCAGCAGCTTAGTCCTGGGACAGGGGTCCCCAGATACGCAGTATTTT. This translates into CASSLVLGQGSPDTQYF.

In the case of this clonotype: A much larger clone is a single base away; this may be a read error. The V and J genes are TRBV3-1 and TRBJ1-1, with a tentative D call TRBD1 (6 bases). The CDR3 contains 13 residues. In germline, CDR1 is LGHDT, CDR2 YNNKEL (reference sequence). As DNA, the CDR3 is TGTGCCAGCAGCCCCCTCGGGGGCACTGAAACTTTCTTT. Translating gives CASSPLGGTETFF. Supplemented by reference TRBV3-1 and TRBJ1-1, the full variable domain reads DTAVSQTPKYLVTQMGNDKSIKCEQNLGHDTMYWYKQDSKKFLKIMFSYNNKELIINETVPNRFSPKSPDKAHLNLHINSLELGDSAVYFCASSPLGGTETFFGQGTRLTVV.

This clonotype was counted a few times. V and J are TRBV28 and TRBJ2-4; TRBD2 is a possible D gene (6 bases). Trimming cost V 5 bases and J 1 base, with 15 bases left between them. The CDR3 is 16 residues long. Germline CDR1 reads MDHEN; CDR2 reads SYDVKM. This chain's CDR3 is CASSAHYAGAKNIQYF. CDR3 DNA sequence: TGTGCCAGCAGTGCCCATTATGCGGGGGCCAAAAACATTCAGTACTTC.

The chain is built from TRBV28 and TRBJ2-1; the match to TRBD2 covers 15 bases. V lost 5 bases, J lost 5 bases, and 10 bases stayed unmatched. Germline values: CDR1 MDHEN, CDR2 SYDVKM. This CDR3 is built from 18 residues. In nucleotides, the CDR3 is TGTGCCAGCAGTAAGGGACTAGCGGGAGGTTCAGAGGACAATGAGCAGTTCTTC. This sequence encodes CASSKGLAGGSEDNEQFF. The full variable domain, its missing parts supplied by reference TRBV28 and TRBJ2-1, is DVKVTQSSRYLVKRTGEKVFLECVQDMDHENMFWYRQDPGLGLRLIYFSYDVKMKEKGDIPEGYSVSREKKERFSLILESASTNQTSMYLCASSKGLAGGSEDNEQFFGPGTRLTVL.

This clonotype was recorded at least ten times. The J gene is TRBJ2-7, the V gene TRBV5-1; 8 bases align to TRBD2. The germline V gene has CDR1 SGHRS and CDR2 YFSETQ. This CDR3 contains 15 residues. V trimming: 1 base; J trimming: 2 bases; junction bases outside the gene matches: 5. The DNA of the CDR3 is TGCGCCAGCAGCTTGTCTAGCGGGCCCACCTACGAGCAGTACTTC. Residues: CASSLSSGPTYEQYF.

This sequence joins TRBV6-2 or TRBV6-3 and TRBJ2-3; 10 bases are a match to TRBD2. Trimming cost V 6 bases and J 4 bases; bases outside gene matches: 10. Germline CDR1 MNHEY, CDR2 SVGEGT. The CDR3 contains 16 residues. CDR3 amino acids: CASSKEREGHADTQYF. Here the CDR3 DNA reads TGTGCCAGCAGCAAGGAGCGGGAGGGCCACGCAGATACGCAGTATTTT.

This clonotype occurred a few times. The V gene is TRBV2, the J gene TRBJ1-5; 10 bases are a match to TRBD1. With 7 bases clipped from V and 1 base from J, the junction kept 4 bases outside the gene matches. The germline gives CDR1 SNHLY, CDR2 FYNNEI. The CDR3 is made up of 15 amino acids. CDR3 sequence (DNA): TGTGCCAGCAAGGGGACAGGGGCCAGCAATCAGCCCCAGCATTTT. Its translation is CASKGTGASNQPQHF.

This clonotype came up many times. CDR3: CSARRSKLMNTEAFF. CDR3 DNA sequence: TGCAGCGCTCGAAGGAGTAAACTAATGAACACTGAAGCTTTCTTT. The rearrangement uses TRBV29-1 and TRBJ1-1, with D hard to call. The V and J ends lost 7 bases and 0 bases respectively, with 18 bases between them. In germline, CDR1 is SQVTM, CDR2 ANQGSEA. The CDR3 runs 15 residues.

This clonotype was picked up many times. CDR3 amino acids: CASKGRASRGDTQYF. The CDR3 coding sequence is TGTGCCAGCAAGGGGAGGGCGAGCCGAGGAGATACGCAGTATTTT. V and J are TRBV12-3 or TRBV12-4 and TRBJ2-3, with 7 bases matching TRBD2. The CDR3 is 15 residues long. Trimming took 7 bases from V and 5 from J; bases not matched to a gene: 12.

At least ten counts were recorded for this clonotype. The CDR3 protein is CASSQDVAGRYNEQFF. The CDR3 coding sequence is TGTGCCAGCAGCCAAGACGTGGCGGGACGCTACAATGAGCAGTTCTTC. This chain links TRBV4-2 with TRBJ2-1; D might be TRBD2 (6 bases). V was cut by 0 bases and J by 3 bases, with 12 bases left in between. Germline CDR1 reads LGHNA; CDR2 reads YNFKEQ. CDR3 length: 16 residues.

The CDR3 bases are TGTGCCAGCAGTTACTCGCTAAAGGACAGGCAGAACACTGAAGCTTTCTTT. This gives the protein CASSYSLKDRQNTEAFF. V is TRBV6-2 or TRBV6-3 and J is TRBJ1-1; 7 positions match TRBD1. The CDR3 consists of 17 residues. CDR1 MNHEY and CDR2 SVGEGT come from the germline V gene. After removal of 0 bases from V and 1 base from J, the junction contained 8 bases not matched to a gene.

This clonotype was seen a few times. The chain couples TRBV7-8 to TRBJ1-1; 7 bases fit TRBD1. The V segment lost 5 bases and the J segment 1 base; nucleotides outside the gene matches: 10. Germline V gene data show CDR1 as SGHVS and CDR2 as FQNEAQ. This CDR3 is built from 16 residues. The CDR3, as DNA: TGTGCCAGCAGCGCCCGACAGGGCGCTACGAACACTGAAGCTTTCTTT. Residues: CASSARQGATNTEAFF.

V usage is TRBV28 and J usage is TRBJ2-1; TRBD1 or TRBD2 may be the D gene (5 bases each). Between the trimmed V and J ends, which lost 10 bases and 0 bases, there was a span of 10 bases. Germline V gene data show CDR1 as MDHEN and CDR2 as SYDVKM. The CDR3 totals 13 residues. CDR3 protein: CAIAGGSYNEQFF. DNA of the CDR3: TGTGCCATTGCTGGGGGCTCCTACAATGAGCAGTTCTTC. Supplemented by reference TRBV28 and TRBJ2-1, the full variable domain reads DVKVTQSSRYLVKRTGEKVFLECVQDMDHENMFWYRQDPGLGLRLIYFSYDVKMKEKGDIPEGYSVSREKKERFSLILESASTNQTSMYLCAIAGGSYNEQFFGPGTRLTVL.

The sample holds a few counts of this clonotype. The genes are TRBV25-1 and TRBJ2-3; no clear D. The CDR3 consists of 13 residues. Trimming cost V 3 bases and J 1 base, with 5 bases left between them. Germline V gives CDR1 MGHDK, CDR2 SYGVNS. The CDR3 region has the DNA TGTGCCAGCAGTGAGCCCCGCACAGATACGCAGTATTTT. Translated, it gives CASSEPRTDTQYF.

The chain uses TRBV10-3 and TRBJ1-2; D call uncertain. The length of the CDR3 is 13 residues. The V end lost 0 bases, the J end lost 6 bases, and 8 bases lay between the germline ends. Germline V gene lookup returns CDR1 ENHRY and CDR2 SYGVKD. For the CDR3, the DNA is TGTGCCATCAGTGAGTCAGCGTCTGATGGCTACACCTTC. It codes for CAISESASDGYTF.